This T cell receptor (beta chain) is from a study of beta chain features in type 1 diabetes. For this clone: Antigen: not known.

TCRB transcripts that were expressed got sequenced, as all of the isolated RNA had been reverse transcribed. The assay was immunoSEQ multiplex PCR, and TCRdb's table has in-frame clones only and misses some. The repertoire holds about 400,000 clones, with around 12% as singletons. Study outcomes and limitations: Within each of all four CD4+ subsets, Type 1 diabetes patients had TCRB CDR3s that were moderately but significantly shorter.

Sequenced input: naive CD4+ T cells from blood. This clonotype was obtained from a woman under 30 with type 1 diabetes.

CDR3: CASSQTARSRQETQYF. DNA of the CDR3: TGTGCCAGCAGCCAAACGGCCCGATCTAGGCAAGAGACCCAGTACTTC. This sequence joins TRBV14 and TRBJ2-5; D remains ambiguous. CDR3 length: 16 amino acids. V was shortened by 2 bases and J by 2 bases, with 15 bases between the two germline ends. From germline, CDR1 is SGHDN and CDR2 FVKESK.